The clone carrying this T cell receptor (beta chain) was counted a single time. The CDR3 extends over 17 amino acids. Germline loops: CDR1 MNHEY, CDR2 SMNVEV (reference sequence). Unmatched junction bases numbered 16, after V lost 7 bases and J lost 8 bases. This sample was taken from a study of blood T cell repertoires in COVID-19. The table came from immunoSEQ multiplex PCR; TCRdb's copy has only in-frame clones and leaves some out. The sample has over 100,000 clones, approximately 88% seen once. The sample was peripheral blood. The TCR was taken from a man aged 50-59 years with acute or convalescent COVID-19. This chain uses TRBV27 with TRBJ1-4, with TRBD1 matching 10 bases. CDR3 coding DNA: TGTGCCAGCAAGGTCCGGGGACAGGGGCCGCTCAGGGAAAAACTGTTTTTT. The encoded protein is CASKVRGQGPLREKLFF.